What follows is one TCR beta chain and its context. Its antigen is undetermined. The data derive from a study of cytomegalovirus exposure and HLA in healthy donors. Study-level findings and limits: It was reported in a later analysis that an Asian-associated ancestry cluster showed fewer N-insertions than the approximately 670-donor mean.

The CDR3 has 15 amino acids. Trimming took off 0 bases at V and 5 bases at J, with 14 bases between the two ends. From germline, CDR1 is MNHNS and CDR2 SASEGT. PCR employed 60 Vbeta and 13 Jbeta primers. Measured with immunoSEQ multiplex PCR; TCRdb has only the in-frame clones, and not every one. The listing records tens of thousands of clones. The sequencing input was PBMCs. The chain carries TRBV6-1 and TRBJ2-7, with D maybe TRBD2 (6 bases). This TCR derives from a woman in her sixties or seventies in good health and CMV-seronegative. The CDR3 region is CASSEATAGRDEQYF. CDR3 coding DNA: TGTGCCAGCAGTGAAGCCACAGCGGGCCGTGACGAGCAGTACTTC.